This T cell receptor beta chain was identified in a study of CD8 T cells in ankylosing spondylitis. Germline-derived CDR1 and CDR2 are SGHRS and YFSETQ. V was clipped by 0 bases and J by 4 bases; unmatched bases: 3. CDR3 length: 15 amino acids. Study-wide points: As reported, disease-linked clones showed significant enrichment in matched ankylosing spondylitis synovial fluid.

This clonotype was counted at least ten times. Its specificity is unknown. TCRdb re-analysed the 5' RACE reads in MiXCR, keeping a single row per CDR3 protein. The sample consists of 250,000 to 300,000 distinct CDR3 sequences, about 19% of them appearing once. The chain carries TRBV5-1 and TRBJ2-5; TRBD1 agrees at 10 bases. The TCR was taken from a male donor with ankylosing spondylitis or in good health (not recorded which). The material sequenced was blood, either unsorted or a sorted T cell fraction (not recorded which). This CDR3 reads CASSLEWDRGETQYF. The DNA for the CDR3 is TGCGCCAGCAGCTTGGAGTGGGACAGGGGAGAGACCCAGTACTTC.